The following is a T cell receptor (beta chain) sequence with its context. Its antigen is unknown. Germline CDR1 is GTSNPN and CDR2 is SVGIG (reference sequence). V was shortened by 7 bases and J by 3 bases, with 13 bases between the two germline ends. This CDR3 contains 13 residues. Oncomine TCR Beta short-read sequencing was applied to DNA from cultured CD4+ T cells. TCRdb analysed the PCR reads with MiXCR anew, one entry per CDR3 protein. The profile shows 15,000 or so distinct CDR3 sequences, roughly two fifths of them singletons. The source of the sample is a study of vaccination and CD4 T cells after COVID-19. Overall study: Control cultures used a CEFX viral epitope pool, an HIV-1 Nef peptide pool, or no peptide.

Treatment described: roughly 10-day PBMC culture with coronavirus spike peptide pools or control peptides (ViraFEST assay). The material sequenced was CD4+ T cells from blood, cultured in vitro. This chain uses TRBV30 with TRBJ1-3; D unresolved. The TCR comes from a human donor who had recovered from COVID-19. Written as DNA, the CDR3 is TGTGCCTACGGTCCTATGAGTGGAAACACCATATATTTT. Protein sequence: CAYGPMSGNTIYF.